This T cell receptor beta chain originates from a study of immune evolution from preneoplasia to lung adenocarcinoma. The CDR3 has 13 amino acids. CDR1 MNHNY and CDR2 SVGAGI come from the germline V gene (reference sequence). V was trimmed by 6 bases and J by 0 bases, leaving 9 bases between them. Profiled with immunoSEQ multiplex PCR; TCRdb holds only in-frame clones, not every one. In the table there are some 11,000 clones, 65% to 90% of which are singletons. General study findings and limits: Top clone share appeared to fall from AAH through AIS, MIA, adenocarcinoma.

Patient tissue came from resections in Japan or China, 2014–2017. A note on this clone: Its target is unknown.

Sequences were obtained from FFPE minimally invasive lung adenocarcinoma tissue. The receptor was isolated from a person between 65 and 80 years old with lung adenocarcinoma. The gene calls are TRBV6-6 and TRBJ2-7; possible D gene TRBD2, 6 bases. DNA for the CDR3: TGTGCCAGCAGGCCAGCGGGCTCCTACGAGCAGTACTTC. Translation gives CASRPAGSYEQYF.